This TCR beta chain was recovered during a study of multiple sclerosis patients with progressive multifocal leukoencephalopathy. The time point was: approximately 12 months of natalizumab therapy. Findings of the study overall: PML-onset expanded TRB clones were detectable before and during natalizumab therapy.

Method: immunoSEQ multiplex PCR; TCRdb's copy keeps in-frame clones and lacks some. The sample shows some 25,000 clones, 80% to 95% of them seen only once. About this clone itself: The antigen remains unidentified.

The receptor's source is a man younger than 45 with multiple sclerosis. Sequencing was performed on PBMCs, taken from a patient treated with natalizumab.

This CDR3 reads CAIRSGTDTQYF. CDR3 nucleotide sequence: TGTGCCATCCGTTCAGGGACAGATACGCAGTATTTT. The chain carries TRBV10-3 and TRBJ2-3, with D tentatively TRBD1 (5 bases). The CDR3 totals 12 residues. Deletions cut 8 bases from V and 3 bases from J, with 9 bases between. The germline V gene has CDR1 ENHRY and CDR2 SYGVKD.